Listed below are T cell receptor beta chains from one sample, sequenced in a study of cytomegalovirus exposure and HLA in healthy donors. This table comes from immunoSEQ multiplex PCR, and its TCRdb copy is limited to in-frame clones, with some not included. Listed are tens of thousands of clones; 6.5% to 8% falls within the top ten. Sequenced: PBMCs. The receptors come from a woman in her thirties or forties in good health and CMV-seronegative. Each CDR3 is given with its conserved first and last residue. D genes are given only for firm matches.

V: TRBV5-1; J: TRBJ2-1; length: 11; D: -; CDR3: CASKSNNEQFF
V: TRBV5-1; J: TRBJ2-2; length: 17; D: TRBD1; CDR3: CASSLGLGQQNTGELFF
V: TRBV30; J: TRBJ2-6; length: 15; D: -; CDR3: CAWATGFSGANVLTF
V: TRBV7-2; J: TRBJ2-3; length: 15; D: -; CDR3: CASSQLRGGPDTQYF
V: TRBV11-3; J: TRBJ2-2; length: 13; D: -; CDR3: CASSFHGEGELFF
V: TRBV5-4; J: TRBJ1-1; length: 14; D: TRBD1; CDR3: CASSTDRGYTEAFF
V: TRBV18; J: TRBJ2-5; length: 12; D: -; CDR3: CASSPESETQYF
V: TRBV6-5; J: TRBJ2-7; length: 15; D: TRBD2; CDR3: CASSYPLAGKDEQYF
V: TRBV30; J: TRBJ1-2; length: 11; D: -; CDR3: CARHGEDGYTF
V: TRBV4-1; J: TRBJ1-1; length: 17; D: -; CDR3: CASSQDREGSTNTEAFF
V: TRBV5-4; J: TRBJ2-7; length: 18; D: TRBD2; CDR3: CASSLGTSGSVTAYEQYF
V: TRBV10-3; J: TRBJ1-1; length: 13; D: -; CDR3: CAISERQDTEAFF
V: TRBV5-8; J: TRBJ2-1; length: 15; D: -; CDR3: CASSNTRGSYNEQFF
V: TRBV6-1; J: TRBJ1-5; length: 14; D: TRBD1; CDR3: CASSVGQGLRFYTF
V: TRBV5-8; J: TRBJ1-1; length: 12; D: -; CDR3: CASSFSGTEAFF
V: TRBV6-6; J: TRBJ2-3; length: 14; D: -; CDR3: CASSSDSHTDTQYF
V: TRBV18; J: TRBJ2-7; length: 15; D: -; CDR3: CASSPSNSPRGEQYF
V: TRBV11-2; J: TRBJ2-2; length: 15; D: -; CDR3: CASSLEGARGGELFF
V: TRBV30; J: TRBJ1-3; length: 14; D: -; CDR3: CAWSVGSSGNTIYF
V: TRBV5-1; J: TRBJ2-7; length: 15; D: -; CDR3: CASSLVVTGAYEQYF
V: TRBV7-2; J: TRBJ2-3; length: 16; D: TRBD2; CDR3: CASSHRSGSGTDTQYF
V: TRBV6-1; J: TRBJ1-1; length: 14; D: -; CDR3: CASSLGQLNTEAFF
V: TRBV11-2; J: TRBJ1-2; length: 17; D: TRBD1; CDR3: CASSSGQGGTKDYGYTF
V: TRBV7-8; J: TRBJ1-2; length: 13; D: TRBD1; CDR3: CASSETGIYGYTF
V: TRBV27; J: TRBJ2-7; length: 14; D: -; CDR3: CASRYRRSDYEQYF
V: TRBV7-2; J: TRBJ2-1; length: 18; D: TRBD2; CDR3: CASSLAFTSGRRRNEQFF
V: TRBV5-1; J: TRBJ2-1; length: 16; D: TRBD2; CDR3: CASSLAQGLADNEQFF
V: TRBV20-1; J: TRBJ2-3; length: 11; D: -; CDR3: CSALPTDTQYF
V: TRBV19; J: TRBJ2-7; length: 16; D: TRBD2; CDR3: CASSPTRTSGSGEQYF
V: TRBV28; J: TRBJ1-5; length: 14; D: -; CDR3: CASGTGVQGQPQHF
V: TRBV7-6; J: TRBJ2-2; length: 15; D: TRBD1; CDR3: CASSLRRGRGGELFF
V: TRBV27; J: TRBJ1-1; length: 14; D: -; CDR3: CASSLSTGDTEAFF
V: TRBV4-3; J: TRBJ2-1; length: 14; D: TRBD1; CDR3: CASSQDAGQGEQFF
V: TRBV28; J: TRBJ2-3; length: 15; D: -; CDR3: CASSLPGVVADTQYF
V: TRBV18; J: TRBJ1-2; length: 15; D: -; CDR3: CASSPLPVRDGGYTF
V: TRBV18; J: TRBJ2-7; length: 12; D: -; CDR3: CASSFNGYEQYF
V: TRBV28; J: TRBJ2-7; length: 13; D: TRBD1; CDR3: CASSDGQGYEQYF